This entry lists 32 T cell receptor beta chains sequenced from one sample in a study of blood T cells in healthy people across ages. Using a J-beta primer mix together with a sample-barcoded 5' primer, a second PCR was run for roughly 6 to 11 cycles. TCRdb called the 5' RACE reads again in MiXCR, with one record for every CDR3 protein. The repertoire has over a million distinct CDR3 sequences, about 42% of them found once; the top ten carry 4%. Sequencing input: blood. These receptors originate from a woman between 18 and 29 years old in good health.

V is TRBV7-2 and J is TRBJ2-5; a possible D gene is TRBD2 (6 bases). Trimming pared 0 bases from V and 11 bases from J, leaving 22 bases between. The CDR3 has 16 amino acids. Germline V gene sequence: CDR1 SGHTA, CDR2 FQGNSA. The CDR3 reads CASSLASGVLYNEQYF. CDR3 sequence (DNA): TGTGCCAGCAGCTTAGCATCGGGAGTCCTATACAATGAGCAGTACTTC.

The CDR3 here is CASSLSGRRAFF. The CDR3 region has the DNA TGTGCCAGCAGTTTATCCGGAAGGCGAGCTTTCTTT. The genes are TRBV27 and TRBJ1-1, with no clear D. Germline V lookup: CDR1 MNHEY, CDR2 SMNVEV (reference sequence). Deletions cut 0 bases from V and 10 bases from J, with 9 bases between. This CDR3 region has 12 residues.

The chain joins TRBV20-1 to TRBJ2-1; D might be TRBD2 (5 bases). The CDR3 has 11 amino acids. CDR1 is DFQATT, CDR2 SNEGSKA, per germline (reference sequence). V dropped 6 bases and J dropped 9 bases, with 12 bases sitting between them. The CDR3 DNA reads TGCAGTGCAATTACTAGTATTGAGCAGTTCTTC. Its protein is CSAITSIEQFF.

The rearrangement links TRBV7-2 to TRBJ2-3, with TRBD1 identical over 9 bases. The CDR3 contains 15 residues. Germline V lookup: CDR1 SGHTA, CDR2 FQGNSA. V gave up 6 bases and J gave up 4 bases; unmatched junction bases: 8. The CDR3 protein is CASRTPGTGSDTQYF. The CDR3 DNA follows: TGTGCCAGCAGGACCCCCGGGACAGGGTCAGATACGCAGTATTTT.

The chain joins TRBV10-3 to TRBJ2-1; D uncertain. The end of the DNA fits TRBJ2-7 better, so the J call may be wrong. Germline CDR1 reads ENHRY; CDR2 reads SYGVKD. The CDR3 is 15 residues long. The CDR3 region is CAISRTPSSYNEQYF. The CDR3 DNA sequence: TGTGCCATCAGTAGGACGCCCTCCTCCTACAATGAGCAGTACTTC.

This clonotype was observed a few times. The chain combines TRBV11-2 with TRBJ2-1; D not resolved. Germline V CDR1 and CDR2: SGHAT, FQNNGV. The CDR3 runs to 12 residues. The V gene lost 0 bases and the J gene lost 15 bases, with 12 bases spanning the gap. The CDR3 region has the DNA TGTGCCAGCAGCTTAGATAGAGTGAGTGGGTTCTTC. Translating it yields CASSLDRVSGFF. The full variable domain, in which reference TRBV11-2 and TRBJ2-1 provide the parts outside the CDR3, is EAGVAQSPRYKIIEKRQSVAFWCNPISGHATLYWYQQILGQGPKLLIQFQNNGVVDDSQLPKDRFSAERLKGVDSTLKIQPAKLEDSAVYLCASSLDRVSGFFGPGTRLTVL.

The V and J genes are TRBV7-2 and TRBJ2-1; TRBD2 aligns across 10 bases. The length of the CDR3 is 15 residues. Germline V lookup: CDR1 SGHTA, CDR2 FQGNSA. The V and J ends lost 6 bases and 6 bases, in that order; junction bases with no gene match: 8. The CDR3 DNA reads as TGTGCCAGCAGGCAAAGCGGGGGGGCCTCCAATGAGCAGTTCTTC. Its protein is CASRQSGGASNEQFF.

The rearrangement uses TRBV5-1 and TRBJ2-7; possibly TRBD1 or TRBD2 for D (5 bases each). V was pared by 0 bases and J by 8 bases, with 15 bases between. Germline CDR1 is SGHRS and CDR2 is YFSETQ. This CDR3 region has 14 residues. The CDR3 loop reads CASSLVAGSDKQYF. In DNA form, the CDR3 reads TGCGCCAGCAGCTTGGTAGCAGGGAGCGACAAGCAGTACTTC.

This clonotype has just a few counts. This chain connects TRBV6-5 to TRBJ2-2; D might be TRBD1 or TRBD2, each matching 6 bases. Trimming removed 6 bases at V and 4 bases at J, with 18 bases between. The CDR3 spans 16 residues. Germline assignment: CDR1 MNHEY and CDR2 SVGAGI. The CDR3 DNA sequence: TGTGCCAGCAGAAAAGGAGGGAAAGGGGGCACCGGGGAGCTGTTTTTT. This encodes CASRKGGKGGTGELFF.

This clonotype was seen ten or more times. The V call is TRBV25-1, the J call TRBJ1-1; no firm D call. The CDR3 contains 12 residues. Trimming stripped 4 bases from V and 3 bases from J, with 6 bases between. The germline V gene has CDR1 MGHDK and CDR2 SYGVNS. The DNA of the CDR3 is TGTGCCAGCAGTGTCGGGGACACTGAAGCTTTCTTT. Residues: CASSVGDTEAFF. The entire variable domain, with the rest obtained from reference TRBV25-1 and TRBJ1-1, is as follows: EADIYQTPRYLVIGTGKKITLECSQTMGHDKMYWYQQDPGMELHLIHYSYGVNSTEKGDLSSESTVSRIRTEHFPLTLESARPSHTSQYLCASSVGDTEAFFGQGTRLTVV.

This rearrangement joins TRBV6-4 to TRBJ1-5; perhaps TRBD1 as D (6 bases). Deletions cut 4 bases from V and 0 bases from J, with 10 bases between. The germline V gene encodes CDR1 MRHNA and CDR2 SNTAGT. CDR3 length: 15 amino acids. This chain's CDR3 is CASSGTVYSNQPQHF. The CDR3 DNA sequence: TGTGCCAGCAGTGGGACAGTCTATAGCAATCAGCCCCAGCATTTT.

This chain joins TRBV5-1 and TRBJ2-5; D is unclear. The V gene's germline CDR1 is SGHRS and CDR2 YFSETQ. CDR3 length: 15 amino acids. With 5 bases removed from V and 1 base from J, the gap between germline ends came to 15 bases. CDR3 sequence (DNA): TGCGCCAGCAGTCTGATCACAGACGGCCAAGAGACCCAGTACTTC. It encodes CASSLITDGQETQYF. Full variable domain (remainder filled in from reference TRBV5-1 and TRBJ2-5): KAGVTQTPRYLIKTRGQQVTLSCSPISGHRSVSWYQQTPGQGLQFLFEYFSETQRNKGNFPGRFSGRQFSNSRSEMNVSTLELGDSALYLCASSLITDGQETQYFGPGTRLLVL.

This chain uses TRBV27 with TRBJ1-3; D not resolved. Trimming shortened V by 8 bases and J by 3 bases, and 14 bases separated the two germline ends. This CDR3 has 14 amino acids. The V gene's germline CDR1 is MNHEY and CDR2 SMNVEV (reference sequence). This CDR3 is CASRQRPGGNTIYF. CDR3 sequence (DNA): TGTGCCAGCCGCCAGCGGCCAGGTGGAAACACCATATATTTT.

J is TRBJ2-7 and V is TRBV7-2, with D possibly TRBD2 on 6 matching bases. Trimming shortened V by 3 bases and J by 4 bases, and 13 bases separated the two germline ends. The CDR3 extends over 14 amino acids. Germline V gene data show CDR1 as SGHTA and CDR2 as FQGNSA. CDR3 bases: TGTGCCAGCAGCTTGGGGGGAGACTATTACGAGCAGTACTTC. It specifies CASSLGGDYYEQYF.

This clonotype was detected only a few times. The V gene is TRBV7-8, the J gene TRBJ2-3, with no clear D. The CDR3 has 15 amino acids. In germline, CDR1 is SGHVS, CDR2 FQNEAQ. Trimming stripped 4 bases from V and 1 base from J, with 12 bases between. DNA of the CDR3: TGTGCCAGCAGCTGCAGACGTTACGGCACAGATACGCAGTATTTT. This encodes CASSCRRYGTDTQYF.

In this sample, this clonotype turned up a few times. The chain couples TRBV6-2 or TRBV6-3 to TRBJ2-6; tentative D call: TRBD1 (6 bases). V was clipped by 4 bases and J by 0 bases, with 16 bases between them. The germline CDR1 and CDR2 sequences are MNHEY and SVGEGT. The CDR3 has 18 residues. DNA for the CDR3: TGTGCCAGCAGTTCTTTTACAGGGCCCCACTCTGGGGCCAACGTCCTGACTTTC. The encoded protein is CASSSFTGPHSGANVLTF.

This clonotype was seen repeatedly, ten times or more. This chain links TRBV29-1 with TRBJ2-1, with D hard to call. V was clipped by 5 bases and J by 5 bases, with 4 bases between them. CDR3 length: 10 residues. Germline values: CDR1 SQVTM, CDR2 ANQGSEA. CDR3 in DNA: TGCAGCGTTACGCACAATGAGCAGTTCTTC. Its translation is CSVTHNEQFF.

This sequence joins TRBV2 and TRBJ2-2, with TRBD1 matching 9 bases. Germline CDR1 and CDR2: SNHLY and FYNNEI. The V gene end was trimmed by 6 bases and the J gene end by 5 bases; junction bases not matched to a gene: 16. The CDR3 contains 18 residues. CDR3 DNA: TGTGCCAGCAGCCTCCGGTTGTCGGGGACAGGGATTACCGGGGAGCTGTTTTTT. Translation: CASSLRLSGTGITGELFF.

The chain joins TRBV5-1 to TRBJ1-1; possibly TRBD1 for D (5 bases). V was pared by 6 bases and J by 4 bases, with 13 bases between. CDR1 and CDR2 (germline): SGHRS, YFSETQ. The CDR3 has 13 amino acids. DNA for the CDR3: TGCGCCAGCACCGAGAGGGGTACCACTGAAGCTTTCTTT. This sequence encodes CASTERGTTEAFF.

This clonotype was observed many times. The chain is built from TRBV12-3 or TRBV12-4 and TRBJ2-5, with D unresolved. The germline V and J ends were trimmed by 6 bases and 4 bases, with 3 bases remaining between them. This CDR3 is built from 10 residues. CDR3 nucleotide sequence: TGTGCCAGCAGGGGAGAGACCCAGTACTTC. It codes for CASRGETQYF.

This chain joins TRBV7-9 and TRBJ2-7; maybe TRBD2 (6 bases). V dropped 4 bases and J dropped 7 bases, with 23 bases sitting between them. Per germline, CDR1 SEHNR and CDR2 FQNEAQ (reference sequence). There are 16 residues in the CDR3. Here the CDR3 DNA reads TGTGCCAGCAGCTCCCCGCAGCGGGCCTCCTACAATGAGCAGTACTTC. Protein product: CASSSPQRASYNEQYF.

V gene TRBV6-2 or TRBV6-3 combines with J gene TRBJ1-2, with a weak D call TRBD1 (5 bases). This CDR3 contains 12 residues. Germline V gene data show CDR1 as MNHEY and CDR2 as SVGEGT. The ends were cut back, 7 bases at V and 3 bases at J, with 9 bases in the middle. The chain's CDR3 is CASNRGYYGYTF. The CDR3 nucleotides are TGTGCCAGCAATCGGGGCTACTATGGCTACACCTTC.

The V call is TRBV7-2, the J call TRBJ2-1, with TRBD2 matching over 9 bases. The end of the DNA aligns better with TRBJ2-7, so the J call may be wrong. The CDR3 loop spans 16 amino acids. Germline-derived CDR1 and CDR2 are SGHTA and FQGNSA. CDR3 loop: CASSLGGGRAYNEQYF. The DNA of the CDR3 is TGTGCCAGCAGCTTAGGAGGCGGGAGGGCCTACAATGAGCAGTACTTC.

The chain couples TRBV12-3 or TRBV12-4 to TRBJ2-7; D is possibly TRBD1 (6 bases). CDR3 length: 15 amino acids. V was cut by 5 bases and J by 2 bases, with 16 bases left in between. In nucleotides, the CDR3 is TGTGCCAGCAGTGACTACCTCCGGGACACCTACGAGCAGTACTTC. Translation gives CASSDYLRDTYEQYF.

CDR3: CSAVPLGKFYEQYF. The CDR3 region has the DNA TGCAGTGCAGTACCCTTGGGCAAGTTCTACGAGCAGTACTTC. The V call is TRBV20-1, the J call TRBJ2-7; D remains ambiguous. Trimming took 6 bases from V and 3 from J, leaving 18 bases between them. The CDR3 spans 14 residues. Germline CDR1 DFQATT, CDR2 SNEGSKA (reference sequence).

The V call is TRBV7-2, the J call TRBJ1-1; D is unclear. This CDR3 is built from 13 residues. V was pared by 6 bases and J by 6 bases, with 14 bases between. Germline CDR1 and CDR2: SGHTA and FQGNSA. For the CDR3, the DNA is TGTGCCAGCAGAAAGGTCGGGAGACCTGAAGCTTTCTTT. The encoded protein is CASRKVGRPEAFF.

Notes on this clonotype: A single base separates this from a much larger clone, so it may be a read error. V is TRBV29-1 and J is TRBJ2-1; D remains unclear. The assigned J gene may be wrong: the sequence end matches TRBJ2-7 better. This CDR3 comprises 13 residues. Germline-derived CDR1 and CDR2 are SQVTM and ANQGSEA. The chain's CDR3 is CSGLRSSYNEQYF. In DNA, the CDR3 is TGCAGCGGCCTCAGGAGCTCCTACAATGAGCAGTACTTC.

The count of this clonotype is one. The V gene is TRBV12-3 or TRBV12-4, the J gene TRBJ1-2, with unresolved D. This CDR3 region has 13 residues. Trimming pared 6 bases from V and 10 bases from J, leaving 18 bases between. The CDR3 loop reads CASSISPGLDYTF. DNA of the CDR3: TGTGCCAGCAGCATTAGCCCCGGTCTCGACTACACCTTC.

The chain recombines TRBV12-3 or TRBV12-4 with TRBJ2-1; a possible D gene is TRBD1 (6 bases). V was shortened by 10 bases and J by 8 bases, with 15 bases between the two germline ends. The CDR3 totals 12 residues. CDR3 DNA: TGTGCCAACAGCTCACAGGGTTATGAGCAGTTCTTC. It codes for CANSSQGYEQFF.

The chain joins TRBV20-1 to TRBJ1-4; D remains ambiguous. Trimming removed 3 bases from V and 11 bases from J, with 13 bases in between. This CDR3 is built from 12 residues. Per germline, CDR1 DFQATT and CDR2 SNEGSKA (reference sequence). The CDR3 reads CSASGPAQKLFF. The CDR3 DNA reads TGCAGTGCTAGTGGGCCCGCGCAGAAACTGTTTTTT.

This clonotype was detected only once. The rearrangement uses TRBV12-3 or TRBV12-4 and TRBJ2-2, with D perhaps TRBD1 (5 bases). V was trimmed by 6 bases and J by 1 base, leaving 9 bases between them. The CDR3 totals 14 residues. The CDR3 DNA reads as TGTGCCAGCAGCCAGACAGAGAACACCGGGGAGCTGTTTTTT. Translating it yields CASSQTENTGELFF.

The rearrangement links TRBV12-3 or TRBV12-4 to TRBJ2-4; 10 nucleotides agree with TRBD1. The CDR3 length is 17 residues. After removal of 5 bases from V and 13 bases from J, the junction contained 20 bases not matched to a gene. For the CDR3, the DNA is TGTGCCAGCAGTCCGAGAGCCGGGACAGGGGTGCCCAATGAGCAGTACTTC. Its protein is CASSPRAGTGVPNEQYF.